Listed below are T cell receptor beta chains from one sample, sequenced in a study of shared clonotypes between healthy human individuals. Data came from immunoSEQ multiplex PCR; TCRdb stores just in-frame clones and leaves some out. The repertoire holds just over 2,000,000 clones, with 95% as singletons. The sequenced material came from naive CD4+ T cells sorted from blood. These receptor sequences come from a man between 18 and 35 years old in good health. Both conserved end residues are part of each CDR3. Each record gives: V gene, clone size, J gene, CDR3 protein. Expanded clones get a size class; other rows say once, few or many, or leave the size out.

TRBV18	NA	TRBJ2-7	CASSPENWAYEQYF
TRBV10-1	NA	TRBJ2-5	CASSDVRETQYF
TRBV18	NA	TRBJ1-2	CASSQGGRGYGYTF
TRBV5-1	NA	TRBJ2-5	CASSLPGGSVGETQYF
TRBV6-9	NA	TRBJ1-1	CASERFPGQVLPGACGACTEAFF
TRBV10-2	NA	TRBJ1-5	CASSRQGNQPQHF
TRBV5-4	NA	TRBJ2-5	CASSLVDRLAEETQYF
TRBV6-5	NA	TRBJ1-1	CASSYDRERSTEAFF
TRBV6-5	NA	TRBJ1-2	CASMNGATSVYGYTF
TRBV6-5	NA	TRBJ2-7	CASSRQGSEQYF
TRBV5-6	NA	TRBJ1-1	CASSPAGFRTEAFF
TRBV19	NA	TRBJ2-7	CASNNRAPPEQYF
TRBV6-1	NA	TRBJ2-7	CASSEGGGAYEQYF
TRBV19	NA	TRBJ1-5	CASSAGGAGQPQHF
TRBV11-2	NA	TRBJ1-2	CASSLGARNGYTF
TRBV5-1	NA	TRBJ2-5	CASSFEGETQYF
TRBV4-2	NA	TRBJ2-4	CASSPQQADKNIQYF
TRBV25-1	NA	TRBJ1-3	CASTGYLSSGNTIYF
TRBV18	NA	TRBJ1-2	CASSPDSFAYGYTF
TRBV10-3	NA	TRBJ2-7	CASSYSADYLYEQYF
TRBV19	NA	TRBJ2-6	CASSLVAGANVLTF
TRBV5-1	once	TRBJ1-5	CASSEGTGLSDNQPQHF
TRBV10-2	NA	TRBJ2-7	CASSDLEGTYEQYF
TRBV7-6	NA	TRBJ2-1	CASSLRTSGSYEQFF
TRBV9	NA	TRBJ1-4	CASSSGTTSTNEKLFF
TRBV23-1	NA	TRBJ1-2	CASSPWAEYYGYTF
TRBV18	NA	TRBJ1-1	CASSTQGQAFF